These T cell receptor beta chains were read from a single sample in a study of blood T cell repertoires in COVID-19. Generated by immunoSEQ multiplex PCR, the TCRdb table keeps only in-frame clones and is missing some. Among about 220,000 clones, approximately 83% were seen once, and the ten largest hold 2% to 3%. The sequenced material came from peripheral blood. Source of these receptors: a woman aged 40 to 50 with active or convalescent COVID-19. Each CDR3 is given with its conserved first and last residue. The order of the fields is clone size, J gene, V gene, CDR3 protein. Size is stated for part of the rows, as once, few or many counts, or as a class when the clone is expanded.

.	TRBJ2-2	TRBV24-1	CATGGWGQSNTGELFF
few	TRBJ2-3	TRBV5-4	CASSSRTSADTQYF
.	TRBJ2-5	TRBV5-1	CASSLWIAGPQETQYF
.	TRBJ2-7	TRBV6-2/TRBV6-3	CASSYETGGYEQYF
.	TRBJ1-1	TRBV4-3	CASGFTGVNTEAFF
.	TRBJ1-5	TRBV12-5	CASGWDTYSNQPQHF
.	TRBJ2-3	TRBV27	CASSPGTSGTDTQYF
.	TRBJ2-3	TRBV28	CASSPPLAGGPDTQYF
.	TRBJ2-7	TRBV4-3	CASSQTRGNEQYF
few	TRBJ2-1	TRBV11-2	CASTSGTRNEQFF
.	TRBJ1-1	TRBV3-1/TRBV3-2	CASSQYTGLNTEAFF
once	TRBJ2-3	TRBV7-7	CASSPGTSDTDTQYF
.	TRBJ1-2	TRBV29-1	CSVTDRAYGYTF
.	TRBJ2-1	TRBV24-1	CATAAPSGRSDEQFF
.	TRBJ1-1	TRBV5-1	CASSLVNGGEAFF
.	TRBJ2-1	TRBV20-1	CSASSSGSRYEQFF
.	TRBJ1-4	TRBV2	CASSGQTNEKLFF
.	TRBJ1-2	TRBV11-2	CASSLDPQGGYTF
few	TRBJ2-5	TRBV27	CASQGQGKETQYF
few	TRBJ1-1	TRBV9	CASSGGWGRTEAFF
.	TRBJ1-5	TRBV27	CASSRRTGQGESNQPQHF